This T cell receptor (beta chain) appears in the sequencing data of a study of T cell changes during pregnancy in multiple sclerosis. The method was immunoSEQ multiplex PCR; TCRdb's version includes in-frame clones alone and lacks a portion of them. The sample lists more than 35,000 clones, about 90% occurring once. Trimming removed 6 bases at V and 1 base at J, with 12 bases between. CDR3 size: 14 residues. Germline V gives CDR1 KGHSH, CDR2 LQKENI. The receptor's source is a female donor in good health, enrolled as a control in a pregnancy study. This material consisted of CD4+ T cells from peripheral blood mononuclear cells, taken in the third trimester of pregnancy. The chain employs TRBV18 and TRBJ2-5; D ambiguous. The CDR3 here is CASSRGQTQETQYF. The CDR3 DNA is TGTGCCAGCTCCCGAGGCCAAACCCAAGAGACCCAGTACTTC.